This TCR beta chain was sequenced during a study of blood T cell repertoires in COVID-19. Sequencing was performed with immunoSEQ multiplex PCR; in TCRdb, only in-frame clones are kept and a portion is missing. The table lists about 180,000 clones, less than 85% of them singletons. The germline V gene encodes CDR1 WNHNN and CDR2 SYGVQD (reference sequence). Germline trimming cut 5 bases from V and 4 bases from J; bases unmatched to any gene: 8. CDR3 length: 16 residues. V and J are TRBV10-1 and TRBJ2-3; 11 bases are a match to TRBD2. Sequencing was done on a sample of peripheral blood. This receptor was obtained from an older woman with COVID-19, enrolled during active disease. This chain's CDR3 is CASSKTGTSGSDTQYF. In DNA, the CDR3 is TGCGCCAGCAGTAAGACCGGGACTAGCGGTTCAGATACGCAGTATTTT.